This is a list of T cell receptor beta chains from one sample in a study of OX40 agonist ivuxolimab in advanced cancers. Using immunoSEQ multiplex PCR, the repertoire was profiled, and TCRdb retains in-frame clones only, with some absent. In the table there are tens of thousands of clones, 84% of which are singletons. Specimen: CD4+ or CD8+ T cells sorted from blood, collected in a trial of the OX40 agonist ivuxolimab. These receptors came from an adult with an advanced solid tumor such as melanoma, head and neck, liver or kidney cancer. CDR3s include the opening cysteine and the closing phenylalanine or tryptophan. A D gene is named only where the DNA matches it firmly. Where a row states a size, it is once, few, many or the class of an expanded clone; other rows omit it.

cdr3_nt,cdr3_aa,j_call,v_call,clone_size,d_call
TGTGCCAGCAGTGTTCCGGGACAGGGGATAGCCAAAAACATTCAGTACTTC,CASSVPGQGIAKNIQYF,TRBJ2-4,TRBV2,.,TRBD1
TGTGCCAGCAGTTTATGGGGTAGCTCCTACGAGCAGTACTTC,CASSLWGSSYEQYF,TRBJ2-7,TRBV27,.,.
TGTGCCAGCAGCTCCCCAGTCTCTGGGGCCAACGTCCTGACTTTC,CASSSPVSGANVLTF,TRBJ2-6,TRBV7-9,.,.
TGTGCCAGCAGTTCCCTAGCGGGAGGCGGGATAGATACGCAGTATTTT,CASSSLAGGGIDTQYF,TRBJ2-3,TRBV27,.,TRBD2
TGCGCCAGCAGCCCGGGACTGCCTTTCTTTTACGAGCAGTACTTC,CASSPGLPFFYEQYF,TRBJ2-7,TRBV4-1,.,.
TGTGCCAGCGAGGGCTGGAGCAATCAGCCCCAGCATTTT,CASEGWSNQPQHF,TRBJ1-5,TRBV28,medium-sized,.
TGTGCCAGCAGCGGCCCCGGGACAGGTTACAATGAGCAGTTCTTC,CASSGPGTGYNEQFF,TRBJ2-1,TRBV6-6,.,TRBD1
TGCAGCGTTTACGAATGGGAGACCCAGTACTTC,CSVYEWETQYF,TRBJ2-5,TRBV29-1,few,.
TGCGCCAGCAGTGCCGGGAGGAACACTGAAGCTTTCTTT,CASSAGRNTEAFF,TRBJ1-1,TRBV10-2,.,.
TGTGCCACCAGCAGGGGGTGGCAGGGGTACGAGCAGTACTTC,CATSRGWQGYEQYF,TRBJ2-7,TRBV15,.,.
TGTGCCCGAAATACAGGTTGGGATACTAATGAAAAACTGTTTTTT,CARNTGWDTNEKLFF,TRBJ1-4,TRBV27,.,.
TGTGCCAGCAGCCCCCGGGCTAGCGGGAGTTACGAGCAGTACTTC,CASSPRASGSYEQYF,TRBJ2-7,TRBV4-2,.,TRBD2
TGTGCCAGCACCCCCCACGCATCTAACTATGGCTACACCTTC,CASTPHASNYGYTF,TRBJ1-2,TRBV13,.,.
TGCGCCAGCAGCTTACAGGGAATAGCGGGAGGTTTCGAGCCTAGCACAGATACGCAGTATTTT,CASSLQGIAGGFEPSTDTQYF,TRBJ2-3,TRBV5-1,once,TRBD2
TGTGCCAGCAGCCCGACTAGCGGGACCCTGGCTGGGTACGAGCAGTACTTC,CASSPTSGTLAGYEQYF,TRBJ2-7,TRBV11-2,.,TRBD2
TGTGCCAGTAGTATCGCGGGGCCTCACACTGAAGCTTTCTTT,CASSIAGPHTEAFF,TRBJ1-1,TRBV19,few,.
TGTGCCAGCAGCTTACAGTCTTACTCCTACGAGCAGTACTTC,CASSLQSYSYEQYF,TRBJ2-7,TRBV11-2,.,.
TGTGCCTGGAGTGGGATGCGACCGGGACTAGCGGACTGGGGGAGCTCCTACGAGCAGTACTTC,CAWSGMRPGLADWGSSYEQYF,TRBJ2-7,TRBV30,.,TRBD2
TGTGCCAGCAGCTCTGGTGGTAGCACAGATACGCAGTATTTT,CASSSGGSTDTQYF,TRBJ2-3,TRBV13,once,.
TGTGCCAGCAGCCCCGAGTTAAATACGCAGTATTTT,CASSPELNTQYF,TRBJ2-3,TRBV11-2,.,.